These 3 T cell receptor beta chains were sequenced from one sample in a study of memory CD4+ T cells and cytomegalovirus serostatus. The sort gate was single viable CD3+CD4+CD8-CD45RO+ cells for memory CD4+ T cells. Using immunoSEQ multiplex PCR, the repertoire was profiled, and TCRdb retains in-frame clones only, with some absent. In the table there are some 65,000 clones, about three quarters of which are singletons. The sequenced material came from memory CD4+ T cells from blood. The receptors come from an adult in good health and CMV-seronegative. Some clones in this sample may be carry-over from other donors' samples.

This clone was seen a handful of times. The chain links TRBV27 to TRBJ2-1; 7 nucleotides match TRBD1. The CDR3 is 13 residues long. Trimming took 10 bases from V and 7 from J; bases not matched to a gene: 10. In germline, CDR1 is MNHEY, CDR2 SMNVEV (reference sequence). CDR3 loop: CANTVDRRNEQFF. Written as DNA, the CDR3 is TGTGCCAACACCGTGGACAGGAGGAATGAGCAGTTCTTC.

This chain connects TRBV7-2 to TRBJ2-7; TRBD2 is a possible D gene (6 bases). CDR3 size: 16 residues. CDR1 is SGHTA and CDR2 is FQGNSA in the germline V gene. V was trimmed by 3 bases and J by 0 bases, leaving 15 bases between them. CDR3 sequence: CASSFYAGTSSYEQYF. In DNA form, the CDR3 reads TGTGCCAGCAGCTTCTACGCGGGAACGAGCTCCTACGAGCAGTACTTC.

This clone appeared a single time. This sequence joins TRBV28 and TRBJ2-7; D is perhaps TRBD2 (5 bases). This CDR3 has 14 amino acids. Per the germline V gene, CDR1 is MDHEN and CDR2 is SYDVKM. The V and J ends lost 5 bases and 7 bases respectively, with 18 bases between them. CDR3 DNA sequence: TGTGCCAGCAGTACATGGAGGAGGATGGGTGAGCAGTACTTC. It yields the protein CASSTWRRMGEQYF.